The sequence of this T cell receptor beta chain was determined in a study of multiple sclerosis patients with progressive multifocal leukoencephalopathy. The germline CDR1 and CDR2 sequences are SGHAT and FQNNGV. V trimming: 1 base; J trimming: 7 bases; junction bases outside the gene matches: 3. The CDR3 totals 15 residues. Time point denoted: time of PML onset. Repertoires were generated with immunoSEQ multiplex PCR, while TCRdb's copy carries only in-frame clones and drops some. The data hold roughly 34,000 clones, with roughly 87% observed a single time. The source material was PBMCs, sampled from a patient treated with natalizumab. The V gene is TRBV11-2, the J gene TRBJ1-6, with 8 bases matching TRBD1. The source is a human donor with progressive multifocal leukoencephalopathy. The DNA of the CDR3 is TGTGCCAGCAGCTTAGCCCGGGACAGGAATTCACCCCTCCACTTT. Protein: CASSLARDRNSPLHF. Combining the CDR3 with reference TRBV11-2 and TRBJ1-6 gives the whole variable domain EAGVAQSPRYKIIEKRQSVAFWCNPISGHATLYWYQQILGQGPKLLIQFQNNGVVDDSQLPKDRFSAERLKGVDSTLKIQPAKLEDSAVYLCASSLARDRNSPLHFGNGTRLTVT.